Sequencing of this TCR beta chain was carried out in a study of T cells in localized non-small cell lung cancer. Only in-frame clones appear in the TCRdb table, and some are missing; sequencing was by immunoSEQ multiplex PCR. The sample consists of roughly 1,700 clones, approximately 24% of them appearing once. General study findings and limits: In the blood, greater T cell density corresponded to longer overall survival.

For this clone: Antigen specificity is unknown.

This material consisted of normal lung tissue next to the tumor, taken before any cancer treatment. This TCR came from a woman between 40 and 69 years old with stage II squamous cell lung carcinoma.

This CDR3 reads CASSQEGQGLYGYTF. DNA for the CDR3: TGCGCCAGCAGCCAAGAGGGACAGGGCTTATATGGCTACACCTTC. V usage is TRBV4-1 and J usage is TRBJ1-2; 9 bases map to TRBD1. With 0 bases clipped from V and 5 bases from J, the junction kept 4 bases outside the gene matches. The CDR3 totals 15 residues. Germline V CDR1 and CDR2: MGHRA, YSYEKL.